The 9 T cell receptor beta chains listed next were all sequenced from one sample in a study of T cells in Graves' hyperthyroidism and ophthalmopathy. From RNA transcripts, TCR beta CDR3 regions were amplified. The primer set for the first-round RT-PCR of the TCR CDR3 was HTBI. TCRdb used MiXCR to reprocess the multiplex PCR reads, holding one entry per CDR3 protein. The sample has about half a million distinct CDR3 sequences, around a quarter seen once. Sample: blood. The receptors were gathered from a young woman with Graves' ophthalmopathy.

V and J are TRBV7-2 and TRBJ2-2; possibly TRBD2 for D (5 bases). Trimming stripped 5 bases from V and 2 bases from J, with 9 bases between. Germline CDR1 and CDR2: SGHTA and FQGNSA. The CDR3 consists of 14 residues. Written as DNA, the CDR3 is TGTGCCAGCAGCCGGGGATCAAACACCGGGGAGCTGTTTTTT. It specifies CASSRGSNTGELFF.

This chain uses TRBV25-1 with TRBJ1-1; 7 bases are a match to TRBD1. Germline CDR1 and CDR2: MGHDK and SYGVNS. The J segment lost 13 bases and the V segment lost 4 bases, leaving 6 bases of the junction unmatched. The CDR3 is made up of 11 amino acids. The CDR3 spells CASSGGQAVFF. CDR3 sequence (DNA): TGTGCCAGCAGTGGCGGACAGGCAGTTTTCTTT.

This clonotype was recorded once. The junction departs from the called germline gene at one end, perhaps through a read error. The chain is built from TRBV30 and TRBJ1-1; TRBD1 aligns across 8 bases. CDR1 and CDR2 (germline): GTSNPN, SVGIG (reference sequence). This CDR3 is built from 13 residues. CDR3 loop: CAWRDRVNTEAVF. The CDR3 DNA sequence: TGTGCCTGGAGGGACAGGGTGAACACTGAAGCCGTCTTT.

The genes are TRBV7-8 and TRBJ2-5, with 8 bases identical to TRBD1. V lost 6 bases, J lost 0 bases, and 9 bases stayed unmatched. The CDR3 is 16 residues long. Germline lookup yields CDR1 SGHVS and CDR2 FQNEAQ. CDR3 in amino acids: CASSTDGDRYQETQYF. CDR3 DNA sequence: TGTGCCAGCAGTACCGATGGGGACAGGTACCAAGAGACCCAGTACTTC.

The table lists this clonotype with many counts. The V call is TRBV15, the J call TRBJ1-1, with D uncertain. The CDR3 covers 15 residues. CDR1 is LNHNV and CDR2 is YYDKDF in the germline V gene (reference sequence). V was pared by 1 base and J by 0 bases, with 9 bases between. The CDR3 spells CATSRGGPMNTEAFF. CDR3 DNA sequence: TGTGCCACCAGCAGAGGTGGACCCATGAACACTGAAGCTTTCTTT. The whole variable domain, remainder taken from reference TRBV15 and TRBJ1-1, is DAMVIQNPRYQVTQFGKPVTLSCSQTLNHNVMYWYQQKSSQAPKLLFHYYDKDFNNEADTPDNFQSRRPNTSFCFLDIRSPGLGDTAMYLCATSRGGPMNTEAFFGQGTRLTVV.

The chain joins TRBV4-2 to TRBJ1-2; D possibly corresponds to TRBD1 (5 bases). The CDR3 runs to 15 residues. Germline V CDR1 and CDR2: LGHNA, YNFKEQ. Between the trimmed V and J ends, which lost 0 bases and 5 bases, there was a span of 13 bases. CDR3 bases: TGTGCCAGCAGCCAAGAGGGTGACAGAACTTATGGCTACACCTTC. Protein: CASSQEGDRTYGYTF.

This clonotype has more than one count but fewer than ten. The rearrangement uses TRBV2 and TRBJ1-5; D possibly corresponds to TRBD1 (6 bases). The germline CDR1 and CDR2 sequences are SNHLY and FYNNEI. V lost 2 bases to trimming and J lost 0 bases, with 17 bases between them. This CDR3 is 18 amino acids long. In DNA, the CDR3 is TGTGCCAGCAGTGAAAGGGGGGTGTGGGGTTATAGCAATCAGCCCCAGCATTTT. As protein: CASSERGVWGYSNQPQHF.

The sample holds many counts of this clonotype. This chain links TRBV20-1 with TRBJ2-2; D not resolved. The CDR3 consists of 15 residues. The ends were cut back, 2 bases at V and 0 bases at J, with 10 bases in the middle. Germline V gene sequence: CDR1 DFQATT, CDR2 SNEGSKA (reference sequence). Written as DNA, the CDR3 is TGCAGTGCTAGATCTGTGGACGCGAACACCGGGGAGCTGTTTTTT. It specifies CSARSVDANTGELFF.

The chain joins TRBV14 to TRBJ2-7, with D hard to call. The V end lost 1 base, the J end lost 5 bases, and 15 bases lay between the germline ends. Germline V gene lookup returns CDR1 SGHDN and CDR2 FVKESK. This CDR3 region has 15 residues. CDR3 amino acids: CASSQGLVVVHEQYF. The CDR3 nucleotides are TGTGCCAGCAGCCAAGGGCTAGTAGTTGTCCACGAGCAGTACTTC.